These 18 T cell receptor beta chains originate from one sample sequenced in a study of blood T cell repertoires in COVID-19. Produced via immunoSEQ multiplex PCR; TCRdb's table is partial and in-frame only. The repertoire holds almost 250,000 clones, with roughly 89% as singletons. The sample was PBMCs or T cells enriched from blood (not recorded which). The origin of the receptors is a woman in her 30s who had recovered from COVID-19.

The V and J genes are TRBV30 and TRBJ1-5; tentative D call: TRBD1 (6 bases). This CDR3 has 15 residues. Trimming took 0 bases from V and 0 from J, leaving 9 bases between them. Germline CDR1 GTSNPN, CDR2 SVGIG (reference sequence). The CDR3 here is CAWSVRGPSNQPQHF. In DNA, the CDR3 is TGTGCCTGGAGTGTCAGGGGTCCTAGCAATCAGCCCCAGCATTTT. The complete variable domain, with remaining parts taken from reference TRBV30 and TRBJ1-5, reads SQTIHQWPATLVQPVGSPLSLECTVEGTSNPNLYWYRQAAGRGLQLLFYSVGIGQISSEVPQNLSASRPQDRQFILSSKKLLLSDSGFYLCAWSVRGPSNQPQHFGDGTRLSIL.

The chain recombines TRBV19 with TRBJ2-3; 8 nucleotides agree with TRBD2. The germline CDR1 and CDR2 sequences are LNHDA and SQIVND (reference sequence). The CDR3 is 16 residues long. The junction had 4 bases not matched to a gene; V was cut back by 2 bases and J by 0 bases. The CDR3 coding sequence is TGTGCCAGTAGTATATCAGCTAGCGGGAGCACAGATACGCAGTATTTT. This gives the protein CASSISASGSTDTQYF.

The chain carries TRBV19 and TRBJ2-3; a weak D match, TRBD1 (6 bases). In germline, CDR1 is LNHDA, CDR2 SQIVND (reference sequence). V was pared by 2 bases and J by 4 bases, with 13 bases between. CDR3 size: 15 residues. The CDR3 loop reads CASSIPGVGADTQYF. In DNA form, the CDR3 reads TGTGCCAGTAGTATACCAGGGGTCGGTGCAGATACGCAGTATTTT.

This clone is a singleton in its sample. The CDR3 region is CASSLWSSSPTGEKLFF. The DNA for the CDR3 is TGTGCCAGCAGTTTATGGTCCTCATCGCCGACGGGGGAAAAACTGTTTTTT. V gene TRBV28 combines with J gene TRBJ1-4; no clear D gene. The CDR3 has 17 amino acids. The germline V gene has CDR1 MDHEN and CDR2 SYDVKM. V gave up 0 bases and J gave up 8 bases, with 19 bases separating them.

CDR3 nucleotides: TGTGCCAGCAGGGCGAATGGACAGGGGCAGCAGTACTTC. The encoded protein is CASRANGQGQQYF. This chain uses TRBV2 with TRBJ2-7; 9 positions match TRBD1. Trimming cost V 6 bases and J 8 bases; bases outside gene matches: 8. Germline CDR1 SNHLY, CDR2 FYNNEI. The CDR3 spans 13 residues.

The rearrangement uses TRBV27 and TRBJ1-2, with 10 nucleotides matching TRBD1. The CDR3 covers 14 residues. Losses at the gene ends were 5 bases for V and 8 bases for J; bases not matched to a gene: 8. In germline, CDR1 is MNHEY, CDR2 SMNVEV (reference sequence). The DNA of the CDR3 is TGTGCCAGCAGTCCCAGACAGGGGGCGACGGGCTACACCTTC. Its protein product is CASSPRQGATGYTF.

The chain carries TRBV30 and TRBJ1-4, with D unclear. The CDR3 totals 11 residues. V lost 5 bases and J 11 bases, leaving 12 bases between the germline ends. Germline-derived CDR1 and CDR2 are GTSNPN and SVGIG (reference sequence). As DNA, the CDR3 is TGTGCCTGGGCGCGGCCGGGGAAACTGTTTTTT. It yields the protein CAWARPGKLFF.

CDR3 DNA: TGTGCCAGCAGCTTTCAGGGACACAGCAATCAGCCCCAGCATTTT. It translates to CASSFQGHSNQPQHF. The V call is TRBV28, the J call TRBJ1-5, with D tentatively TRBD1 (6 bases). CDR1 and CDR2 (germline): MDHEN, SYDVKM. The V end lost 6 bases, the J end lost 1 base, and 13 bases lay between the germline ends. The CDR3 totals 15 residues. The variable domain in full, with the rest retrieved from reference TRBV28 and TRBJ1-5, is DVKVTQSSRYLVKRTGEKVFLECVQDMDHENMFWYRQDPGLGLRLIYFSYDVKMKEKGDIPEGYSVSREKKERFSLILESASTNQTSMYLCASSFQGHSNQPQHFGDGTRLSIL.

The rearrangement uses TRBV7-3 and TRBJ1-1; D not resolved. Per germline, CDR1 SGHTA and CDR2 FQGTGA. This CDR3 has 13 amino acids. V lost 7 bases and J 2 bases, leaving 11 bases between the germline ends. The CDR3 nucleotides read TGTGCCAGCAACCAACAGAGAAACACTGAAGCTTTCTTT. Its protein product is CASNQQRNTEAFF.

The chain recombines TRBV28 with TRBJ1-2; a possible D gene is TRBD1 (5 bases). This CDR3 is built from 16 residues. Germline V gene lookup returns CDR1 MDHEN and CDR2 SYDVKM. Between the trimmed V and J ends, which lost 3 bases and 8 bases, there was a span of 22 bases. CDR3 nucleotides: TGTGCCAGCAGTTTGTCGGGGGAGGTTTACTTGTGGGGCTACACCTTC. This codes for CASSLSGEVYLWGYTF.

The chain links TRBV28 to TRBJ1-2, with TRBD1 identical over 7 bases. J lost 3 bases, V lost 7 bases, and 2 bases had no gene match. The CDR3 has 12 residues. The V gene's germline CDR1 is MDHEN and CDR2 SYDVKM. The CDR3 coding sequence is TGTGCCAGCAACACAGGGGACTATGGCTACACCTTC. Translated, it gives CASNTGDYGYTF.

This clone was detected only once. This chain uses TRBV9 with TRBJ2-1; D might be TRBD2 (5 bases). The CDR3 extends over 14 amino acids. The V and J ends lost 4 bases and 9 bases respectively, with 17 bases between them. The germline CDR1 and CDR2 sequences are SGDLS and YYNGEE. The CDR3 nucleotides read TGTGCCAGCAGCTTAATCGAGGGCCGGGGTGAGCAGTTCTTC. Translated, it gives CASSLIEGRGEQFF.

The genes are TRBV4-3 and TRBJ2-4; 11 bases fit TRBD2. This CDR3 has 15 amino acids. Germline CDR1 and CDR2: LGHNA and YSLEER. V shed 1 base, J shed 6 bases, and the junction held 2 bases outside the gene matches. The CDR3 DNA reads as TGCGCCAGCAGCCAAGGAACTAGCGGGAGAAACATTCAGTACTTC. Residues: CASSQGTSGRNIQYF.

This chain links TRBV30 with TRBJ1-5; D not certain. The germline V gene has CDR1 GTSNPN and CDR2 SVGIG (reference sequence). V gave up 2 bases and J gave up 3 bases, with 8 bases separating them. This CDR3 comprises 13 residues. This CDR3 is CAWSLTVNQPQHF. CDR3 sequence (DNA): TGTGCCTGGAGTTTAACAGTCAATCAGCCCCAGCATTTT.

The J gene is TRBJ2-7, the V gene TRBV3-1 (or the pseudogene TRBV3-2); TRBD2 agrees at 8 bases. The V gene end was trimmed by 4 bases and the J gene end by 1 base; junction bases not matched to a gene: 18. Germline V gives CDR1 LGHDT, CDR2 YNNKEL (reference sequence). The CDR3 loop spans 19 amino acids. CDR3 in amino acids: CASSPSVGTSGLLSYEQYF. The DNA for the CDR3 is TGTGCCAGCAGCCCTTCGGTGGGCACTAGCGGCTTACTTTCCTACGAGCAGTACTTC.

The chain has TRBV19 and TRBJ2-7, with TRBD2 matching over 7 bases. Losses at the gene ends were 3 bases for V and 3 bases for J; bases not matched to a gene: 8. Per germline, CDR1 LNHDA and CDR2 SQIVND (reference sequence). The CDR3 has 15 amino acids. The CDR3: CASSIASGGIYEQYF. The CDR3 nucleotides are TGTGCCAGTAGTATTGCTAGCGGAGGCATCTACGAGCAGTACTTC.

This chain joins TRBV10-3 and TRBJ2-3; 8 bases are a match to TRBD1. V shed 0 bases and J 5 bases; nucleotides not matched to a gene: 4. In germline, CDR1 is ENHRY, CDR2 SYGVKD. The CDR3 consists of 15 residues. The CDR3 nucleotides are TGTGCCATCAGTGAGTCGCAGGGGGCGTTAGATACGCAGTATTTT. As protein: CAISESQGALDTQYF.

As DNA, the CDR3 is TGTGCCAGCAGCCCAACAGGGACAGGGCACACTGAAGCTTTCTTT. It translates to CASSPTGTGHTEAFF. J is TRBJ1-1 and V is TRBV3-1 (or the pseudogene TRBV3-2), with 9 bases matching TRBD1. Per germline, CDR1 LGHDT and CDR2 YNNKEL (reference sequence). V lost 4 bases, J lost 3 bases, and 6 bases stayed unmatched. The CDR3 is 15 residues long.